A selection of T cell receptor beta chains follows, all from one sample in a study of T cell repertoires in cytomegalovirus infection. TCRdb reprocessed the reads via MiXCR and lists one record per CDR3 protein. The table records roughly 230,000 distinct CDR3 sequences, approximately 13% of them present only once. The sequenced material came from PBMCs. These receptors came from a human donor in good health (CMV status not recorded). Some clones in this sample may be carry-over from other donors' samples. The CDR3 runs from the conserved cysteine through the conserved F or W. Each record gives: CDR3 DNA, CDR3 protein, clone size, V gene, J gene, D gene. A D gene is named only where the DNA matches it firmly. Part of the rows lack a size; the others show once, few, many or a class for expanded clones.

TGTGCCAGCAAACGGGGGAAGGATTCACCCCTCCACTTT	CASKRGKDSPLHF	many	TRBV6-5	TRBJ1-6	.
TGTGCCAGCAGTTATGGATGGAGCCAAGAGACCCAGTACTTC	CASSYGWSQETQYF	many	TRBV7-8	TRBJ2-5	.
TGCAGCGTTGACTCCGGGACAAACCACGAGCAGTACTTC	CSVDSGTNHEQYF	.	TRBV29-1	TRBJ2-7	.
TGTGCCAGCAGCCAGACTGGAAGCTCCTACAATGAGCAGTGCTTC	CASSQTGSSYNEQCF	.	TRBV11-3	TRBJ2-1	.
TGTGCCAGCAGCTTTCCGGGACAGGGGCGGGGAGGCTACACCTTC	CASSFPGQGRGGYTF	many	TRBV7-2	TRBJ1-2	TRBD1
TGTGCCAGCAGTTCCAGGGCTAGGGGCTACACCTTC	CASSSRARGYTF	few	TRBV6-2/TRBV6-3	TRBJ1-2	.
TGTGCCAGCAGCTTAGCGGTGGCTAGCGGGGTTCCCCAAGAGACCCAGTACTTC	CASSLAVASGVPQETQYF	many	TRBV7-8	TRBJ2-5	TRBD2
TGTGCCACCAGTGATTTCAAGCGGGGGGGAACAGATACGCAGTATTTT	CATSDFKRGGTDTQYF	few	TRBV24-1	TRBJ2-3	TRBD2
TGTGCCAGCAGCAGCGGGGGCGGGGCCGGTGACGAGCAGTACTTC	CASSSGGGAGDEQYF	many	TRBV7-2	TRBJ2-7	TRBD2
TGTGCCAGCAGGGAGACAGGTGTTGGGGCCAACGTCCTGACTTTC	CASRETGVGANVLTF	.	TRBV2	TRBJ2-6	.
TGTGCCAGCAGCATTGGACACGACCTCTATGGCTACACCTTC	CASSIGHDLYGYTF	many	TRBV7-2	TRBJ1-2	.
TGCAGCGTTGGGCCGCCGAACACTGAAGCTTTCTTT	CSVGPPNTEAFF	.	TRBV29-1	TRBJ1-1	.
TGTGCCAGCAGTTTTTTGCCAGGGGATATCCAGCCCCAGCATTTT	CASSFLPGDIQPQHF	many	TRBV28	TRBJ1-5	.
TGTGCCAGCAGCCAAGATCTTCGGGTTAGCGGGGGACTTGAGGAGACCCAGTACTTC	CASSQDLRVSGGLEETQYF	many	TRBV4-2	TRBJ2-5	TRBD2
TGTGCCAGCAGAGATCTACGGGTTAATTCACCCCTCCACTTT	CASRDLRVNSPLHF	.	TRBV7-6	TRBJ1-6	.
TGTGCCAGCAGTCCCTCGACAGGGGCTGGCTATGGCTACACCTTC	CASSPSTGAGYGYTF	many	TRBV12-3/TRBV12-4	TRBJ1-2	TRBD1
TGTGCCAGCTTCACCCCACAGGGGGCAAACAATCAGCCCCAGCATTTT	CASFTPQGANNQPQHF	few	TRBV28	TRBJ1-5	TRBD1
TGCAGCGTTCTAAACGAGGACTATGGCTACACCTTC	CSVLNEDYGYTF	few	TRBV29-1	TRBJ1-2	.
TGTGCCAGCAGCTTACGACCGGCCGATACCTATGAAAAACTGTTTTTT	CASSLRPADTYEKLFF	few	TRBV5-5	TRBJ1-4	.
TGTGCCATCAAGGGGGAGTTTCACAATGAGCAGTTCTTC	CAIKGEFHNEQFF	few	TRBV25-1	TRBJ2-1	.
TGTGCCAGCAGCCACGGGACAGGGGTCTACGAGCAGTACTTC	CASSHGTGVYEQYF	.	TRBV11-2	TRBJ2-7	TRBD1
TGTGCCAGCAGCTTAAGAGGGAACACTGAAGCTTTCTTT	CASSLRGNTEAFF	many	TRBV7-2	TRBJ1-1	.
TGCAGTGCTAGTTCACTAGCGGGAGCCCACAATGAGCAGTTCTTC	CSASSLAGAHNEQFF	.	TRBV20-1	TRBJ2-1	TRBD2
TGTGCCAGCAGTTACGAGTGGGTGAGCTCCTACGAGCAGTACTTC	CASSYEWVSSYEQYF	few	TRBV6-2/TRBV6-3	TRBJ2-7	.
TGTGCCAGCAGAATGCGACTAGCGGGAGGAGAGACCCAGTACTTC	CASRMRLAGGETQYF	.	TRBV6-2/TRBV6-3	TRBJ2-5	TRBD2
TGCAGTGCTAGAAGAGGCGGGGGGTTGCCAGATACGCAGTATTTT	CSARRGGGLPDTQYF	.	TRBV20-1	TRBJ2-3	TRBD2
TGTGCCAGCAGTTACTCGGACAGGGGGCAAGAAGAGCAGTACTTC	CASSYSDRGQEEQYF	many	TRBV6-6	TRBJ2-7	TRBD1
TGTGCCAGCAGCGGGACACCGAACACTGAAGCTTTCTTT	CASSGTPNTEAFF	many	TRBV28	TRBJ1-1	.
TGTGCCAGCAGCTTACCGGGAGGAAGGTACGAGCAGTACTTC	CASSLPGGRYEQYF	few	TRBV5-4	TRBJ2-7	TRBD2
TGCAGTGCTAGAGATCGGGGCTATAACTATGGCTACACCTTC	CSARDRGYNYGYTF	.	TRBV20-1	TRBJ1-2	.
TGTGCCAGCAGTGAGGGCTTTGAAGCTTTCTTT	CASSEGFEAFF	.	TRBV2	TRBJ1-1	.
TGCGCCAGCAGCTCCGGGACAGGGATTTCGGGGGAGCAGTTCTTC	CASSSGTGISGEQFF	many	TRBV5-1	TRBJ2-1	TRBD1
TGTGCCAGCAGCTCGTTGGGGAGGAGGGTCTCTGGGGCCAACGTCCTGACTTTC	CASSSLGRRVSGANVLTF	many	TRBV7-2	TRBJ2-6	.
TGTGCCAGCAGACCGTCCCGGTTCCCGGGAATTATTGAGCAGTTCTTC	CASRPSRFPGIIEQFF	.	TRBV28	TRBJ2-1	.
TGTGCCAGCAAGGGCGGAACCTACGAGCAGTACTTC	CASKGGTYEQYF	many	TRBV6-5	TRBJ2-7	.
TGTGCCAGCAGCATCAAGTGGACCCTCGCCGGGGAGCTGTTTTTT	CASSIKWTLAGELFF	many	TRBV7-2	TRBJ2-2	.
TGCAGCGTTGATGGGGAGGCGAACACTGAAGCTTTCTTT	CSVDGEANTEAFF	.	TRBV29-1	TRBJ1-1	.
TGTGCCAGCAGTTTGTATACAGTCTCGGCCGGGGCTTTCTTT	CASSLYTVSAGAFF	few	TRBV6-1	TRBJ1-1	.
TGTGCCAGCAGCGCCAACAGGGCTCTCTATGGCTACACCTTC	CASSANRALYGYTF	many	TRBV7-2	TRBJ1-2	.
TGTGCCAGCAGCCTGTCGGGTGGGGATAATTCACCCCTCCACTTT	CASSLSGGDNSPLHF	many	TRBV7-2	TRBJ1-6	.
TGTGCCAGCAGCTTGTCCCTAACTAGCGGGAGCTCGGGGGAGCTGTTTTTT	CASSLSLTSGSSGELFF	many	TRBV7-2	TRBJ2-2	TRBD2
TGTGCCAGCGCCCTCCCGGCGGGGAACTCTGGAAACACCATATATTTT	CASALPAGNSGNTIYF	many	TRBV19	TRBJ1-3	.